A selection of T cell receptor beta chains follows, all from one sample in a study of post-analysis software for immune sequencing data. Using its own MiXCR run on the PCR reads, TCRdb lists one record per CDR3 protein. The sample includes about 190,000 distinct CDR3 sequences, around 30% of them seen just once. Source material: blood. The receptors derive from a girl between 2 and 17 years old with multiple sclerosis. Both conserved end residues are part of each CDR3. Part of the rows lack a size; the others show once, few, many or a class for expanded clones.

clone size	V gene	CDR3 length	J gene	CDR3 protein
once	TRBV29-1	14	TRBJ1-1	CSADPVGRNTEAFF
many	TRBV6-1	16	TRBJ2-7	CASQRGTSGFSYEQYF
once	TRBV12-3/TRBV12-4	17	TRBJ2-1	CATSDSGGQAGMYEQFF
many	TRBV12-3/TRBV12-4	13	TRBJ2-5	CASSMGPRETQYF
many	TRBV20-1	17	TRBJ2-1	CSARPYDSGSWYNEQFF
once	TRBV5-1	14	TRBJ1-4	CASSWELGDEKLFF
many	TRBV15	16	TRBJ1-2	CATSMTGQGANYGYTF
many	TRBV7-8	15	TRBJ2-1	CASSSTPIIYNEQFF
many	TRBV27	15	TRBJ2-1	CASRESGLAGVEQFF
few	TRBV5-1	15	TRBJ1-6	CASSLQGQFGSPLHF
-	TRBV2	15	TRBJ2-5	CASSGEQGRPETQYF
few	TRBV5-1	15	TRBJ2-1	CASSLPGQTHNEQFF
-	TRBV28	14	TRBJ1-1	CASSTGQGSTEAFF
many	TRBV9	15	TRBJ2-3	CASSVVGFGTDTQYF
once	TRBV20-1	16	TRBJ2-1	CSAKTSDRGSYNEQFF
many	TRBV20-1	13	TRBJ2-5	CSARGAGGETQYF
many	TRBV20-1	16	TRBJ2-1	CSARGLLSSGRNEQFF
few	TRBV3-1	14	TRBJ1-1	CASSPPGGRTEAFF
many	TRBV4-1	14	TRBJ1-2	CASSQDWAAHGYTF
-	TRBV28	14	TRBJ1-5	CASRAPAGHQPQHF
-	TRBV20-1	19	TRBJ2-5	CSARELLGGWDREQETQYF
many	TRBV7-9	16	TRBJ2-1	CASTIKGHPRNNEQFF
-	TRBV29-1	13	TRBJ2-3	CSVAGEGPDTQYF
few	TRBV30	12	TRBJ1-1	CAWSEGGTEAFF
many	TRBV20-1	15	TRBJ2-3	CSAVGAGPDTDTQYF
-	TRBV12-3/TRBV12-4	16	TRBJ1-2	CAGSSWVGISNYGYTF
many	TRBV10-2	14	TRBJ2-7	CASRDYRAFHEQYF
-	TRBV29-1	14	TRBJ2-7	CSAVLAGMTYEQYF
-	TRBV6-2/TRBV6-3	17	TRBJ2-7	CASSYEILTAQPYEQYF
many	TRBV12-3/TRBV12-4	15	-	CATATTEDWMYEQYF
many	TRBV4-1	15	TRBJ1-2	CASSHRTGANYGYTF
many	TRBV10-2	15	TRBJ2-1	CASGTAESSYNEQFF
-	TRBV29-1	11	TRBJ1-1	CSVEPGAEAFF
-	TRBV27	18	TRBJ1-2	CASSLLGTGGFSNYGYTF
many	TRBV29-1	16	TRBJ2-7	CSVLGLAGGLSYEQYF
many	TRBV6-5	17	TRBJ2-1	CASSNSGGLSSYNEQFF
few	TRBV20-1	11	TRBJ1-2	CSALHSWGYTF
many	TRBV5-6	15	TRBJ1-2	CASSLKTGVDYGYTF
-	TRBV19	13	TRBJ2-3	CASSIIREDTQYF
many	TRBV20-1	15	-	CSARRLAGEGETQYF
-	TRBV5-1	16	TRBJ2-2	CASSSGLAGRTGELFF
-	TRBV6-1	14	TRBJ1-1	CASTFTRADTEAFF
-	TRBV6-6	12	TRBJ1-1	CASSYVRGQAFF
many	TRBV7-9	13	TRBJ2-7	CASSLGHVYEQYF
-	TRBV11-1	13	TRBJ2-1	CASSLQGHNEQFF
few	TRBV28	15	TRBJ1-5	CASRPDSFGNQPQHF
few	TRBV6-6	15	TRBJ1-1	CASSPPGTANTEAFF
-	TRBV14	13	TRBJ2-1	CASSQDWANEQFF
few	TRBV5-1	14	TRBJ2-1	CASSLGGPYSEQFF
many	TRBV20-1	13	TRBJ2-3	CSARERSTDTQYF
few	TRBV20-1	12	TRBJ1-2	CSARGEGGGYTF
few	TRBV28	13	TRBJ1-5	CAGSTGGDQPQHF
few	TRBV6-5	16	TRBJ1-4	CASILGQGVSNEKLFF
many	TRBV29-1	14	TRBJ2-7	CSVEGGTPPYEQYF
-	TRBV3-1	11	TRBJ1-3	CASSLRDTIYF
-	TRBV14	15	TRBJ1-1	CASGQQGAVNTEAFF